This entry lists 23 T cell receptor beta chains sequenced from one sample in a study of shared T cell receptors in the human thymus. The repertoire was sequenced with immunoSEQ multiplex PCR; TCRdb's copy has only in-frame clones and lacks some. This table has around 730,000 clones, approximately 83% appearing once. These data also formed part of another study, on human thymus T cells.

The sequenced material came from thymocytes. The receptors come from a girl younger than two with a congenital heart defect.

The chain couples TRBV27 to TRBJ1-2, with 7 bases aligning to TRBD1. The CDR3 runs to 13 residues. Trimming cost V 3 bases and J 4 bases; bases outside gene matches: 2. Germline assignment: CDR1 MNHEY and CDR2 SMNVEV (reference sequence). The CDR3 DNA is TGTGCCAGCAGTTTGGCAGGGGGCTATGGCTACACCTTC. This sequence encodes CASSLAGGYGYTF.

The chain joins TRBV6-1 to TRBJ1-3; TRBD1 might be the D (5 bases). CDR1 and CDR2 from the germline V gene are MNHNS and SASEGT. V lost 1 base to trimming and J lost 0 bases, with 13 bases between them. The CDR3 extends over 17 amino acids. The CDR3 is CASSEGQNVSSGNTIYF. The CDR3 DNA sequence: TGTGCCAGCAGTGAAGGACAGAATGTATCCTCTGGAAACACCATATATTTT.

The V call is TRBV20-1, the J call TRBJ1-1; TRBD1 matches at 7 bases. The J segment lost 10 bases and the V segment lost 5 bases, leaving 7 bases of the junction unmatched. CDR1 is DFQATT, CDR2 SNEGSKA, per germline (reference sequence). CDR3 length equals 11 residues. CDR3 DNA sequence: TGCAGTGCTTTGACAGGGATAGGAGCTTTCTTT. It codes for CSALTGIGAFF.

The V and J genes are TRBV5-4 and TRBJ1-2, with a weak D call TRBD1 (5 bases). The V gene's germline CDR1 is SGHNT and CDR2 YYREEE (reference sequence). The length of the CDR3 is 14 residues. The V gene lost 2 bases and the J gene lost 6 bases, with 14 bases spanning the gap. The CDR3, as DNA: TGTGCCAGCAGCTTACAGGCCAGGGTTAATGGCTACACCTTC. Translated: CASSLQARVNGYTF.

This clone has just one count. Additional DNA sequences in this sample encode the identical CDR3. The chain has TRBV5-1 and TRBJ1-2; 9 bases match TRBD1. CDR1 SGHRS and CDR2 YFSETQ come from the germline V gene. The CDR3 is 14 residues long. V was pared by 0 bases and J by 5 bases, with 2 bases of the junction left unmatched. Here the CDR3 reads CASSLGQGGYGYTF. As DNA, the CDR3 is TGCGCCAGCAGCTTGGGACAGGGGGGTTATGGCTACACCTTC.

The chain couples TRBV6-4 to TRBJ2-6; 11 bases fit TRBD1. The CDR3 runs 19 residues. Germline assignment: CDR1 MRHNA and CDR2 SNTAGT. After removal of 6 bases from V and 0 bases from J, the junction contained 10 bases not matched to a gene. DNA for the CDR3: TGTGCCAGCAGCCACTCCGGGACAGGGGGTACCTCTGGGGCCAACGTCCTGACTTTC. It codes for CASSHSGTGGTSGANVLTF.

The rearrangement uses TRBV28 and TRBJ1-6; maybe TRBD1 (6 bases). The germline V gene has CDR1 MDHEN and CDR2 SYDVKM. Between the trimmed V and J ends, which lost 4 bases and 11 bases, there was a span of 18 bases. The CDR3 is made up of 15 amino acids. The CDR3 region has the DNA TGTGCCAGCAGTTACCCCGGGACAAGAGGGGCACCCCTCCACTTT. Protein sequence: CASSYPGTRGAPLHF.

The CDR3 coding sequence is TGTGCCAGCAGTGATGAACAATCTGGAAACACCATATATTTT. This sequence encodes CASSDEQSGNTIYF. The chain couples TRBV6-4 to TRBJ1-3; D is unresolved. The CDR3 has 14 residues. The germline CDR1 and CDR2 sequences are MRHNA and SNTAGT. V was pared by 3 bases and J by 1 base, with 7 bases between.

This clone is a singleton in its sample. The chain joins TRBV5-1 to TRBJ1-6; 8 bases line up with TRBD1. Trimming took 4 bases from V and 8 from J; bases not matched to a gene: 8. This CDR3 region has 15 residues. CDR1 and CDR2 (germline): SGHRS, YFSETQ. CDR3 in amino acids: CASSPRQGRDSPLHF. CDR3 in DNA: TGCGCCAGCAGCCCAAGACAGGGGAGGGATTCACCCCTCCACTTT.

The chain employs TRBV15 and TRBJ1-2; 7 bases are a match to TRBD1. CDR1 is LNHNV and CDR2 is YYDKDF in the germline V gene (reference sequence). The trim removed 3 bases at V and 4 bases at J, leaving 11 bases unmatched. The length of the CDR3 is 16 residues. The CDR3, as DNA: TGTGCCACCAGCAGGGATTCTATGAACAGGGGCTATGGCTACACCTTC. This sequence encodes CATSRDSMNRGYGYTF. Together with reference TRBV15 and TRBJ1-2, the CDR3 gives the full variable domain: DAMVIQNPRYQVTQFGKPVTLSCSQTLNHNVMYWYQQKSSQAPKLLFHYYDKDFNNEADTPDNFQSRRPNTSFCFLDIRSPGLGDTAMYLCATSRDSMNRGYGYTFGSGTRLTVV.

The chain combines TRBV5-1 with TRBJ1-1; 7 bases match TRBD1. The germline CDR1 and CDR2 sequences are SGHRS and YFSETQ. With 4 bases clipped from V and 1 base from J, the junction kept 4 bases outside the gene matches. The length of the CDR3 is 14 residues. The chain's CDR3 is CASSNRQGNTEAFF. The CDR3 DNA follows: TGCGCCAGCAGCAACCGACAGGGGAACACTGAAGCTTTCTTT.

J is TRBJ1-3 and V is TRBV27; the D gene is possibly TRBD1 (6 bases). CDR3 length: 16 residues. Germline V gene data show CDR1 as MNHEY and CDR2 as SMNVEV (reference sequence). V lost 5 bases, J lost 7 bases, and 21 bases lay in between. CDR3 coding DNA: TGTGCCAGCAGTCCAGCAGGGGCTGGCTTTAGGAACACCATATATTTT. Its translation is CASSPAGAGFRNTIYF.

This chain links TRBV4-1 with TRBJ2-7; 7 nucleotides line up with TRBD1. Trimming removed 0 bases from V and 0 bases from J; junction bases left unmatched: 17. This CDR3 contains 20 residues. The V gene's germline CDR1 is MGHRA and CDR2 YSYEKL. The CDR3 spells CASSQEDPGGSQTNSYEQYF. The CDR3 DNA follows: TGCGCCAGCAGCCAAGAGGACCCAGGGGGTTCCCAAACAAACTCCTACGAGCAGTACTTC.

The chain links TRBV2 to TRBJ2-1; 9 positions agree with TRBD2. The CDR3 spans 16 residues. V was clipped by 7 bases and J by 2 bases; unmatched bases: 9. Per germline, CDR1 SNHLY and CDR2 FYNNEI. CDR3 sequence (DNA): TGTGCCAGCATTAAGCTAGCGGGGCCTACCTACAATGAGCAGTTCTTC. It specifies CASIKLAGPTYNEQFF.

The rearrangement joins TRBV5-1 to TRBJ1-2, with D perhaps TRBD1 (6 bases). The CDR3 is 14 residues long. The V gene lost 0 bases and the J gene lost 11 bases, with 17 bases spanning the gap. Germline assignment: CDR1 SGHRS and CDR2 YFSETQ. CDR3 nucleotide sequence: TGCGCCAGCAGCTTGGTTCCCAAACAGGGAGGGTACACCTTC. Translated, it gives CASSLVPKQGGYTF.

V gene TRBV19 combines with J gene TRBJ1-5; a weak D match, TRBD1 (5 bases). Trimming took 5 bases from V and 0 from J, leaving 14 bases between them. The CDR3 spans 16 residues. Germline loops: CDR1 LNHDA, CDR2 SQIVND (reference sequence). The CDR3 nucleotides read TGTGCCAGTAGTCCGAGGGACTGCTATAGCAATCAGCCCCAGCATTTT. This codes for CASSPRDCYSNQPQHF.

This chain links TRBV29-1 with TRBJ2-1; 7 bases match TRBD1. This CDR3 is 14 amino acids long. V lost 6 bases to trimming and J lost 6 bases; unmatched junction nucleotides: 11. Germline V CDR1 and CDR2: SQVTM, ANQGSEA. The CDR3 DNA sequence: TGCAGCGTGGATCGACAGGGTTACAGCAATGAGCAGTTCTTC. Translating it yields CSVDRQGYSNEQFF.

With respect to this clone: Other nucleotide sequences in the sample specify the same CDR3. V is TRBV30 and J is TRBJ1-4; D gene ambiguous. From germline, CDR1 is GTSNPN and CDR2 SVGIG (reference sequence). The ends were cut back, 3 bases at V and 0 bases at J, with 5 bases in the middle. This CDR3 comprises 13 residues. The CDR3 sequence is CAWSSATNEKLFF. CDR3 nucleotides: TGTGCCTGGAGCTCAGCAACTAATGAAAAACTGTTTTTT.

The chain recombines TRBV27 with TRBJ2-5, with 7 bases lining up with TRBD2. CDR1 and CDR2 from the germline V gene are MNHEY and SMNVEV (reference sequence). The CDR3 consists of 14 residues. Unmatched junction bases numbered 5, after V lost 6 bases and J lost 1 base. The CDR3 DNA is TGTGCCAGCAGCCCTTGGGGGGGCCAAGAGACCCAGTACTTC. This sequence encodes CASSPWGGQETQYF.

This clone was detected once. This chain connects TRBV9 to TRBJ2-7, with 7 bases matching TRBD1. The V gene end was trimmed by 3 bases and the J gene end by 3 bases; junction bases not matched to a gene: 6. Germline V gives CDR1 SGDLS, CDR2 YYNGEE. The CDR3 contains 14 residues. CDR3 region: CASSGDSPSYEQYF. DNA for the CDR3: TGTGCCAGCAGCGGGGACAGCCCAAGCTACGAGCAGTACTTC.

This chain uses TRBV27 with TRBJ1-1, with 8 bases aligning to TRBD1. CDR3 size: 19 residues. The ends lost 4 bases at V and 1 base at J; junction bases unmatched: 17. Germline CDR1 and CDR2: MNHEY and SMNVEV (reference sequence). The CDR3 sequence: CASSYRDQSGGVGNTEAFF. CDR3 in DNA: TGTGCCAGCAGTTACCGAGATCAGTCAGGGGGCGTGGGGAACACTGAAGCTTTCTTT.

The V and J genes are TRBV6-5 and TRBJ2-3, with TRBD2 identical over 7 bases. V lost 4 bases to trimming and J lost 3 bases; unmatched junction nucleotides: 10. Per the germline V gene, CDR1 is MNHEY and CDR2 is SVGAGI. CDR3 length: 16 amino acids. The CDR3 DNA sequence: TGTGCCAGCAGTTCGGCTAGCGGTGTGCGGACAGATACGCAGTATTTT. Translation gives CASSSASGVRTDTQYF.

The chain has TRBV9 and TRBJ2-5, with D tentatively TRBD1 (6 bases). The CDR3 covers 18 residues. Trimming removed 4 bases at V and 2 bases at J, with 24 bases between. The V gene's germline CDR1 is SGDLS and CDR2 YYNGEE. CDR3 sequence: CASSSHSPPGTPQETQYF. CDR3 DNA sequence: TGTGCCAGCAGCTCTCACTCCCCCCCCGGGACACCTCAAGAGACCCAGTACTTC.